The 29 T cell receptor beta chains below all came from one sample that was sequenced in a study of blood T cell repertoires in COVID-19. Sequencing was performed with immunoSEQ multiplex PCR; in TCRdb, only in-frame clones are kept and a portion is missing. This table holds 150,000 to 160,000 clones, 75% to 90% found once. The sequencing input was peripheral blood. These receptors came from a woman in her forties with acute or convalescent COVID-19.

V usage is TRBV7-6 and J usage is TRBJ1-4, with 7 positions matching TRBD1. CDR3 size: 15 residues. Looked up from germline, CDR1 is SGHVS and CDR2 is FNYEAQ. V lost 5 bases to trimming and J lost 5 bases; unmatched junction nucleotides: 8. CDR3 amino acids: CASSARDRGNEKLFF. The CDR3, as DNA: TGTGCCAGCAGCGCCCGGGACAGAGGAAATGAAAAACTGTTTTTT.

This clone was detected a few times. The chain has TRBV5-6 and TRBJ1-5; TRBD1 is a possible D gene (5 bases). V was cut by 0 bases and J by 0 bases, with 7 bases left in between. Looked up from germline, CDR1 is SGHDT and CDR2 is YYEEEE. The CDR3 runs 15 residues. In nucleotides, the CDR3 is TGTGCCAGCAGCTTGGGACAGTATAGCAATCAGCCCCAGCATTTT. Amino acids: CASSLGQYSNQPQHF.

The rearrangement joins TRBV19 to TRBJ2-5; 9 bases map to TRBD1. Germline V gene lookup returns CDR1 LNHDA and CDR2 SQIVND (reference sequence). Unmatched junction bases numbered 5, after V lost 1 base and J lost 5 bases. The CDR3 has 15 amino acids. CDR3 region: CASSIGQGVTETQYF. The CDR3 nucleotides are TGTGCCAGTAGTATAGGACAGGGGGTGACGGAGACCCAGTACTTC.

The V call is TRBV15, the J call TRBJ1-2, with unresolved D. Germline CDR1 is LNHNV and CDR2 is YYDKDF (reference sequence). The V gene lost 4 bases and the J gene lost 4 bases, with 13 bases spanning the gap. CDR3 length: 14 amino acids. This CDR3 reads CATSTPTTTYGYTF. The CDR3 nucleotides are TGTGCCACCAGCACGCCCACGACAACCTATGGCTACACCTTC.

V usage is TRBV6-6 and J usage is TRBJ2-1, with 11 bases identical to TRBD2. V dropped 6 bases and J dropped 2; count of bases not matched to a gene: 12. Looked up from germline, CDR1 is MNHNY and CDR2 is SVGAGI (reference sequence). The length of the CDR3 is 18 residues. The CDR3 DNA is TGTGCCAGCAGCCGAAGTGGGACTAGCGGAGGGGCCTACAATGAGCAGTTCTTC. This codes for CASSRSGTSGGAYNEQFF.

The chain has TRBV5-4 and TRBJ2-3, with 8 bases lining up with TRBD2. The CDR3 extends over 16 amino acids. The ends lost 3 bases at V and 3 bases at J; junction bases unmatched: 9. Germline CDR1 SGHNT, CDR2 YYREEE (reference sequence). In nucleotides, the CDR3 is TGTGCCAGCAGCTCGCGGACTAGCACGTTAACAGATACGCAGTATTTT. Its protein is CASSSRTSTLTDTQYF.

The chain has TRBV12-5 and TRBJ2-5; 8 bases fit TRBD2. The germline V gene encodes CDR1 LGHNT and CDR2 FRNRAP. This CDR3 is 17 amino acids long. V was pared by 0 bases and J by 5 bases, with 11 bases of the junction left unmatched. CDR3 bases: TGTGCTAGTGGTTTGGTAGGGACTAGAACCCCCACGGAGACCCAGTACTTC. Translation: CASGLVGTRTPTETQYF.

As DNA, the CDR3 is TGTGCCAGCAGCCAGGCGAAGCGGGCAATCACAGATACGCAGTATTTT. It yields the protein CASSQAKRAITDTQYF. The rearrangement links TRBV4-2 to TRBJ2-3, with D perhaps TRBD2 (6 bases). V gave up 3 bases and J gave up 2 bases, with 15 bases separating them. The length of the CDR3 is 16 residues. The germline V gene encodes CDR1 LGHNA and CDR2 YNFKEQ.

This rearrangement joins TRBV27 to TRBJ1-6, with D possibly being TRBD1 (6 bases). V was cut by 2 bases and J by 9 bases, with 11 bases left in between. This CDR3 is built from 14 residues. The germline V gene has CDR1 MNHEY and CDR2 SMNVEV (reference sequence). As DNA, the CDR3 is TGTGCCAGCAGTTTAGGGGGCGGCACTTCACCCCTCCACTTT. It yields the protein CASSLGGGTSPLHF.

This clone appeared a single time. V and J are TRBV7-2 and TRBJ1-3; D gene uncertain. Trimming removed 4 bases from V and 1 base from J, with 14 bases in between. Per germline, CDR1 SGHTA and CDR2 FQGNSA. The CDR3 runs 16 residues. For the CDR3, the DNA is TGTGCCAGCAGCTCCTCAGGATCATCTTCTGGAAACACCATATATTTT. Its translation is CASSSSGSSSGNTIYF.

The rearrangement links TRBV28 to TRBJ1-3, with no clear D. The CDR3 has 15 amino acids. Between the trimmed V and J ends, which lost 2 bases and 0 bases, there was a span of 8 bases. Germline V gene sequence: CDR1 MDHEN, CDR2 SYDVKM. The CDR3 region is CASSLDVSSGNTIYF. The DNA of the CDR3 is TGTGCCAGCAGTTTAGATGTGAGCTCTGGAAACACCATATATTTT. The full variable domain, its missing parts supplied by reference TRBV28 and TRBJ1-3, is DVKVTQSSRYLVKRTGEKVFLECVQDMDHENMFWYRQDPGLGLRLIYFSYDVKMKEKGDIPEGYSVSREKKERFSLILESASTNQTSMYLCASSLDVSSGNTIYFGEGSWLTVV.

The chain employs TRBV30 and TRBJ1-4; the D gene is possibly TRBD1 (6 bases). V was trimmed by 0 bases and J by 10 bases, leaving 9 bases between them. This CDR3 is 12 amino acids long. Germline CDR1 GTSNPN, CDR2 SVGIG (reference sequence). The CDR3 loop is CAWSVTGGKLFF. CDR3 nucleotides: TGTGCCTGGAGTGTGACAGGAGGAAAACTGTTTTTT.

V is TRBV27 and J is TRBJ1-4, with 10 positions matching TRBD1. V lost 5 bases to trimming and J lost 7 bases; unmatched junction nucleotides: 4. This CDR3 is 14 amino acids long. Germline assignment: CDR1 MNHEY and CDR2 SMNVEV (reference sequence). The CDR3 region has the DNA TGTGCCAGCAGTCCGGGACAGGGGTTTGAAAAACTGTTTTTT. Amino acids: CASSPGQGFEKLFF.

This chain links TRBV14 with TRBJ2-7; 12 nucleotides match TRBD1. Germline V gives CDR1 SGHDN, CDR2 FVKESK. V gave up 5 bases and J gave up 3 bases; unmatched junction bases: 14. The CDR3 is 18 amino acids. CDR3 in DNA: TGTGCCAGCAGCAAAACTTGGGACAGGGGGCTTCCAGGCTACGAGCAGTACTTC. Its protein is CASSKTWDRGLPGYEQYF.

V usage is TRBV10-3 and J usage is TRBJ2-1; 10 bases match TRBD1. The V segment lost 5 bases and the J segment 6 bases; nucleotides outside the gene matches: 7. Germline assignment: CDR1 ENHRY and CDR2 SYGVKD. CDR3 length: 15 residues. The CDR3 DNA sequence: TGTGCCATCAGTCGACAGGGGGCGGAATTCAATGAGCAGTTCTTC. As protein: CAISRQGAEFNEQFF.

This clone has just one count. The chain combines TRBV30 with TRBJ1-6; the D gene is possibly TRBD1 (6 bases). Germline loops: CDR1 GTSNPN, CDR2 SVGIG (reference sequence). Trimming stripped 4 bases from V and 12 bases from J, with 13 bases between. The CDR3 is 12 amino acids. CDR3 nucleotides: TGTGCCTGGAACAGGGAGGGGGGACCCCTCCACTTT. It codes for CAWNREGGPLHF.

V usage is TRBV11-3 and J usage is TRBJ1-1; D might be TRBD1 (5 bases). The length of the CDR3 is 14 residues. CDR1 is SGHNT, CDR2 YENEEA, per germline. V lost 0 bases, J lost 3 bases, and 8 bases lay in between. The CDR3: CASSLEGEDTEAFF. In nucleotides, the CDR3 is TGTGCCAGCAGCTTAGAAGGGGAGGACACTGAAGCTTTCTTT.

This chain connects TRBV7-2 to TRBJ1-5; possibly TRBD1 for D (5 bases). Trimming left V 5 bases short and J 3 bases short, with 17 bases between. The length of the CDR3 is 16 residues. Germline V CDR1 and CDR2: SGHTA, FQGNSA. This CDR3 is CASSRTWEGTNQPQHF. For the CDR3, the DNA is TGTGCCAGCAGCCGGACGTGGGAGGGGACCAATCAGCCCCAGCATTTT.

The chain combines TRBV5-6 with TRBJ1-1; 8 nucleotides match TRBD1. V trimming: 3 bases; J trimming: 4 bases; junction bases outside the gene matches: 14. The CDR3 extends over 17 amino acids. CDR1 and CDR2 (germline): SGHDT, YYEEEE. The CDR3 reads CASSSLYTVRGPTEAFF. Here the CDR3 DNA reads TGTGCCAGCAGCTCCCTTTATACCGTCAGGGGGCCCACTGAAGCTTTCTTT.

The gene calls are TRBV11-3 and TRBJ2-7; 7 bases map to TRBD1. The V and J ends lost 8 bases and 2 bases, in that order; junction bases with no gene match: 6. The V gene's germline CDR1 is SGHNT and CDR2 YENEEA. The CDR3 loop spans 13 amino acids. CDR3 nucleotides: TGTGCCAGCCAGCCGGGACAGACCTACGAGCAGTACTTC. It specifies CASQPGQTYEQYF.

The chain recombines TRBV7-8 with TRBJ1-2; weak D call: TRBD1 (5 bases). CDR1 and CDR2 from the germline V gene are SGHVS and FQNEAQ. The length of the CDR3 is 16 residues. Trimming left V 1 base short and J 5 bases short, with 17 bases between. The CDR3 protein is CASSLVKIVGTYGYTF. CDR3 DNA: TGTGCCAGCAGCTTAGTTAAGATCGTCGGGACTTATGGCTACACCTTC.

The chain joins TRBV15 to TRBJ2-2; TRBD1 might be the D (5 bases). Per the germline V gene, CDR1 is LNHNV and CDR2 is YYDKDF (reference sequence). V was clipped by 1 base and J by 9 bases, with 15 bases between them. The CDR3 loop spans 15 amino acids. CDR3 amino acids: CATSRGNLRGRELFF. CDR3 DNA: TGTGCCACCAGCAGAGGAAATTTAAGGGGCAGGGAGCTGTTTTTT. Full variable domain (remainder filled in from reference TRBV15 and TRBJ2-2): DAMVIQNPRYQVTQFGKPVTLSCSQTLNHNVMYWYQQKSSQAPKLLFHYYDKDFNNEADTPDNFQSRRPNTSFCFLDIRSPGLGDTAMYLCATSRGNLRGRELFFGEGSRLTVL.

The V call is TRBV5-1, the J call TRBJ2-7; 10 bases line up with TRBD2. Germline CDR1 reads SGHRS; CDR2 reads YFSETQ. The CDR3 consists of 15 residues. V trimming: 4 bases; J trimming: 7 bases; junction bases outside the gene matches: 11. DNA for the CDR3: TGCGCCAGCAGCCGGGGCGGGACTAGCGAACCGGAGCAGTACTTC. It codes for CASSRGGTSEPEQYF.

The chain joins TRBV27 to TRBJ2-7, with 7 bases aligning to TRBD1. Germline CDR1 and CDR2: MNHEY and SMNVEV (reference sequence). Trimming removed 2 bases from V and 4 bases from J; junction bases left unmatched: 8. The CDR3 is 15 amino acids. The CDR3 here is CASSLARTGEYEQYF. CDR3 sequence (DNA): TGTGCCAGCAGTTTAGCGAGGACAGGAGAATACGAGCAGTACTTC.

This sequence joins TRBV7-3 and TRBJ2-1; D gene unclear. CDR3 length: 14 residues. Trimming stripped 4 bases from V and 3 bases from J, with 10 bases between. Per the germline V gene, CDR1 is SGHTA and CDR2 is FQGTGA. CDR3 region: CASSSNQFYNEQFF. The CDR3 nucleotides read TGTGCCAGCAGCTCAAATCAGTTCTACAATGAGCAGTTCTTC.

This sequence joins TRBV7-8 and TRBJ2-3, with TRBD2 matching over 12 bases. CDR1 is SGHVS and CDR2 is FQNEAQ in the germline V gene. With 2 bases clipped from V and 2 bases from J, the junction kept 8 bases outside the gene matches. The CDR3 has 18 amino acids. CDR3 residues: CASSLLVASGRDTDTQYF. CDR3 DNA sequence: TGTGCCAGCAGCTTATTGGTGGCTAGCGGGAGGGACACAGATACGCAGTATTTT. The full variable domain, completed using reference TRBV7-8 and TRBJ2-3, is GAGVSQSPRYKVAKRGQDVALRCDPISGHVSLFWYQQALGQGPEFLTYFQNEAQLDKSGLPSDRFFAERPEGSVSTLKIQRTQQEDSAVYLCASSLLVASGRDTDTQYFGPGTRLTVL.

The V call is TRBV25-1, the J call TRBJ2-2; TRBD2 agrees at 13 bases. The CDR3 loop spans 15 amino acids. Per germline, CDR1 MGHDK and CDR2 SYGVNS. V lost 4 bases and J lost 6; bases outside the gene matches: 2. The CDR3 coding sequence is TGTGCCAGCAGTGGTACTAGCGGGGGGGCCGGGGAGCTGTTTTTT. Translation gives CASSGTSGGAGELFF.

V usage is TRBV12-3 or TRBV12-4 and J usage is TRBJ1-2; TRBD1 might be the D (6 bases). This CDR3 comprises 12 residues. V shed 5 bases and J shed 7 bases, with 11 bases lying between them. The CDR3 DNA follows: TGTGCCAGCAGTACCCCAGGGGTTGGCTACACCTTC. Residues: CASSTPGVGYTF.

This chain joins TRBV30 and TRBJ2-7, with 12 bases lining up with TRBD1. With 0 bases clipped from V and 5 bases from J, the junction kept 5 bases outside the gene matches. Per germline, CDR1 GTSNPN and CDR2 SVGIG (reference sequence). This CDR3 has 15 amino acids. The CDR3: CAWSVGGTGGDEQYF. CDR3 bases: TGTGCCTGGAGTGTCGGGGGGACAGGGGGCGACGAGCAGTACTTC.